These 30 T cell receptor beta chains were sequenced from one sample in a study of blood T cell repertoires in COVID-19. TCRdb's table, derived via immunoSEQ multiplex PCR, lists solely in-frame clones and lacks some. The sample shows approximately 100,000 clones, roughly 85% of them seen only once. The specimen sequenced was peripheral blood. These receptors were collected from a woman between 65 and 79 years old with active or convalescent COVID-19.

The chain links TRBV7-9 to TRBJ2-6, with D possibly being TRBD2 (5 bases). The CDR3 sequence is 16 residues long. Germline lookup yields CDR1 SEHNR and CDR2 FQNEAQ (reference sequence). Trimming took off 0 bases at V and 3 bases at J, with 9 bases between the two ends. CDR3 DNA: TGTGCCAGCAGCTTAGCGCGAGGGAATGGGGCCAACGTCCTGACTTTC. Protein product: CASSLARGNGANVLTF. Drawing the rest from reference TRBV7-9 and TRBJ2-6, the complete variable domain is DTGVSQNPRHKITKRGQNVTFRCDPISEHNRLYWYRQTLGQGPEFLTYFQNEAQLEKSRLLSDRFSAERPKGSFSTLEIQRTEQGDSAMYLCASSLARGNGANVLTFGAGSRLTVL.

V gene TRBV5-1 combines with J gene TRBJ2-3, with 13 bases that match TRBD2. V dropped 4 bases and J dropped 2; count of bases not matched to a gene: 4. CDR1 and CDR2 from the germline V gene are SGHRS and YFSETQ. The CDR3 is 16 residues long. CDR3 in amino acids: CASSIGLAGVTDTQYF. The CDR3 DNA sequence: TGCGCCAGCAGCATTGGACTAGCGGGGGTCACAGATACGCAGTATTTT.

This rearrangement joins TRBV29-1 to TRBJ2-5; D perhaps matches TRBD2 (6 bases). Per germline, CDR1 SQVTM and CDR2 ANQGSEA. Trimming pared 6 bases from V and 2 bases from J, leaving 16 bases between. This CDR3 region has 14 residues. CDR3 residues: CSVSPGVPQETQYF. CDR3 DNA sequence: TGCAGCGTATCCCCGGGGGTCCCTCAAGAGACCCAGTACTTC. Together with reference TRBV29-1 and TRBJ2-5, the CDR3 gives the full variable domain: SAVISQKPSRDICQRGTSLTIQCQVDSQVTMMFWYRQQPGQSLTLIATANQGSEATYESGFVIDKFPISRPNLTFSTLTVSNMSPEDSSIYLCSVSPGVPQETQYFGPGTRLLVL.

The chain employs TRBV27 and TRBJ2-5; 11 bases line up with TRBD2. The CDR3 is 21 residues long. Germline loops: CDR1 MNHEY, CDR2 SMNVEV (reference sequence). V trimming: 0 bases; J trimming: 2 bases; junction bases outside the gene matches: 17. CDR3 nucleotides: TGTGCCAGCAGTTTATCCCGGGGGCGGGCTAGCGGGGGGACAGCTCAAGAGACCCAGTACTTC. Translating it yields CASSLSRGRASGGTAQETQYF.

This clone was observed a few times. The rearrangement uses TRBV5-8 and TRBJ2-5; TRBD2 aligns across 13 bases. Germline CDR1 reads SGHTS; CDR2 reads YDEGEE. J lost 10 bases, V lost 4 bases, and 4 bases had no gene match. This CDR3 contains 13 residues. The CDR3 DNA sequence: TGTGCCAGCAGCCTTACTAGCGGGAGGGTCCAGTACTTC. This sequence encodes CASSLTSGRVQYF. The full variable domain, completed using reference TRBV5-8 and TRBJ2-5, is EAGVTQSPTHLIKTRGQQATLRCSPISGHTSVYWYQQALGLGLQFLLWYDEGEERNRGNFPPRFSGRQFPNYSSELNVNALELEDSALYLCASSLTSGRVQYFGPGTRLLVL.

The chain has TRBV6-5 and TRBJ1-3; D remains ambiguous. CDR1 MNHEY and CDR2 SVGAGI come from the germline V gene. This CDR3 contains 14 residues. Trimming took off 6 bases at V and 4 bases at J, with 13 bases between the two ends. The CDR3 coding sequence is TGTGCCAGCAGGGGCAGGATTAGGGGAAACACCATATATTTT. Its translation is CASRGRIRGNTIYF.

J is TRBJ2-7 and V is TRBV24-1; 12 bases are a match to TRBD1. There are 16 residues in the CDR3. CDR1 is KGHDR and CDR2 is SFDVKD in the germline V gene. Trimming removed 3 bases from V and 4 bases from J; junction bases left unmatched: 6. This chain's CDR3 is CATSDPKGQGAYEQYF. CDR3 nucleotide sequence: TGTGCCACCAGTGATCCCAAGGGACAGGGGGCATACGAGCAGTACTTC.

This chain links TRBV7-2 with TRBJ1-4; 8 bases are shared with TRBD1. The CDR3 runs 16 residues. Unmatched junction bases numbered 14, after V lost 6 bases and J lost 8 bases. Germline CDR1 is SGHTA and CDR2 is FQGNSA. The CDR3 bases are TGTGCCAGCAGATTGGGACAGGTGGCGGGGCAGGAAAAACTGTTTTTT. Translating it yields CASRLGQVAGQEKLFF.

This sequence joins TRBV12-5 and TRBJ1-2; TRBD1 matches 9 bases. Germline V lookup: CDR1 LGHNT, CDR2 FRNRAP. V dropped 4 bases and J dropped 8; count of bases not matched to a gene: 5. CDR3 length: 13 amino acids. CDR3 in DNA: TGTGCTAGTGGTTACCGGACAGGGGACGGCTACACCTTC. As protein: CASGYRTGDGYTF.

The V call is TRBV5-1, the J call TRBJ2-7; TRBD1 is a possible D gene (6 bases). V was clipped by 4 bases and J by 1 base, with 9 bases between them. The CDR3 has 13 residues. CDR1 SGHRS and CDR2 YFSETQ come from the germline V gene. The CDR3 sequence: CASSQTGSYEQYF. DNA of the CDR3: TGCGCCAGCAGCCAGACAGGTTCCTACGAGCAGTACTTC. The whole variable domain, remainder taken from reference TRBV5-1 and TRBJ2-7, is KAGVTQTPRYLIKTRGQQVTLSCSPISGHRSVSWYQQTPGQGLQFLFEYFSETQRNKGNFPGRFSGRQFSNSRSEMNVSTLELGDSALYLCASSQTGSYEQYFGPGTRLTVT.

The CDR3 nucleotides read TGTGCCAGTAGTATGGAGGGACAGTCCGCAACTAATGAAAAACTGTTTTTT. Its translation: CASSMEGQSATNEKLFF. V is TRBV19 and J is TRBJ1-4; TRBD1 matches 7 bases. The CDR3 has 17 residues. The V gene end was trimmed by 3 bases and the J gene end by 0 bases; junction bases not matched to a gene: 7. CDR1 is LNHDA and CDR2 is SQIVND in the germline V gene (reference sequence).

The chain combines TRBV28 with TRBJ2-1, with 8 bases matching TRBD2. The CDR3 covers 15 residues. Germline V lookup: CDR1 MDHEN, CDR2 SYDVKM. Losses at the gene ends were 5 bases for V and 1 base for J; bases not matched to a gene: 4. CDR3 in DNA: TGTGCCAGCAGTCCCGGACTAGCTTCCTACAATGAGCAGTTCTTC. Its translation is CASSPGLASYNEQFF.

Only a few counts were recorded for this clone. The V and J genes are TRBV11-3 and TRBJ2-2, with D hard to call. The CDR3 runs 14 residues. Trimming shortened V by 4 bases and J by 3 bases, and 9 bases separated the two germline ends. Germline values: CDR1 SGHNT, CDR2 YENEEA. CDR3 sequence (DNA): TGTGCCAGCAGCTCAGTTTATCACACCGGGGAGCTGTTTTTT. Translating it yields CASSSVYHTGELFF.

The genes are TRBV28 and TRBJ1-5; maybe TRBD1 (5 bases). The CDR3 has 15 amino acids. Germline V gene lookup returns CDR1 MDHEN and CDR2 SYDVKM. V lost 8 bases, J lost 1 base, and 15 bases lay in between. CDR3: CASQHPGDSNQPQHF. Written as DNA, the CDR3 is TGTGCCAGCCAACATCCGGGGGACAGCAATCAGCCCCAGCATTTT.

The gene calls are TRBV19 and TRBJ1-2; TRBD1 matches at 12 bases. V trimming: 7 bases; J trimming: 4 bases; junction bases outside the gene matches: 7. The CDR3 runs 15 residues. CDR1 is LNHDA, CDR2 SQIVND, per germline (reference sequence). Here the CDR3 DNA reads TGTGCCAGTACCTACGGGACAGGGGGCATCTATGGCTACACCTTC. Its protein product is CASTYGTGGIYGYTF.

This chain uses TRBV28 with TRBJ2-1; 8 nucleotides line up with TRBD1. This CDR3 is built from 18 residues. Looked up from germline, CDR1 is MDHEN and CDR2 is SYDVKM. The V and J ends lost 3 bases and 1 base, in that order; junction bases with no gene match: 11. Here the CDR3 DNA reads TGTGCCAGCAGTTTGGTAGGTACAGGGGGTTCTTCCTACAATGAGCAGTTCTTC. It encodes CASSLVGTGGSSYNEQFF.

The rearrangement links TRBV28 to TRBJ1-5; 9 positions match TRBD1. This CDR3 is 15 amino acids long. Germline CDR1 and CDR2: MDHEN and SYDVKM. V lost 5 bases and J lost 0; bases outside the gene matches: 2. The CDR3 DNA reads TGTGCCAGCAGTGGGACAGGGACTAGCAATCAGCCCCAGCATTTT. This codes for CASSGTGTSNQPQHF. Drawing the rest from reference TRBV28 and TRBJ1-5, the complete variable domain is DVKVTQSSRYLVKRTGEKVFLECVQDMDHENMFWYRQDPGLGLRLIYFSYDVKMKEKGDIPEGYSVSREKKERFSLILESASTNQTSMYLCASSGTGTSNQPQHFGDGTRLSIL.

The chain employs TRBV6-2 or TRBV6-3 and TRBJ1-2; TRBD1 is a possible D gene (5 bases). The V gene's germline CDR1 is MNHEY and CDR2 SVGEGT. The ends were cut back, 5 bases at V and 7 bases at J, with 14 bases in the middle. CDR3 length: 13 residues. The DNA for the CDR3 is TGTGCCAGCAGTCCGGACGTGGGGGGTGGCTACACCTTC. Translating gives CASSPDVGGGYTF.

The V and J genes are TRBV19 and TRBJ1-5; D is possibly TRBD1 (6 bases). CDR1 LNHDA and CDR2 SQIVND come from the germline V gene (reference sequence). Trimming cost V 3 bases and J 6 bases, with 9 bases left between them. The CDR3 sequence is 13 residues long. The CDR3 region is CASSIKGVQPQHF. The CDR3 DNA sequence: TGTGCCAGTAGTATCAAGGGGGTTCAGCCCCAGCATTTT.

The V call is TRBV15, the J call TRBJ2-3; the D is unclear. CDR3 length: 14 amino acids. The germline gives CDR1 LNHNV, CDR2 YYDKDF (reference sequence). The V and J ends lost 3 bases and 2 bases respectively, with 9 bases between them. In DNA form, the CDR3 reads TGTGCCACCAGCAGGAGACAACTCACAGATACGCAGTATTTT. This codes for CATSRRQLTDTQYF.

There are a few counts of this clone. The chain uses TRBV7-9 and TRBJ1-1; a weak D match, TRBD1 (6 bases). V gave up 5 bases and J gave up 5 bases, with 9 bases separating them. Germline CDR1 and CDR2: SEHNR and FQNEAQ (reference sequence). The CDR3 sequence is 12 residues long. CDR3 protein: CASSVQGTEAFF. CDR3 in DNA: TGTGCCAGCAGCGTACAGGGAACTGAAGCTTTCTTT.

This chain uses TRBV18 with TRBJ2-7; 7 bases are a match to TRBD2. CDR1 is KGHSH, CDR2 LQKENI, per germline. There are 14 residues in the CDR3. Trimming at V came to 3 bases and at J to 3 bases, leaving 5 bases not matched to a gene. The CDR3 bases are TGTGCCAGCTCACCCGGGAGGAGAAGCTACGAGCAGTACTTC. Its translation: CASSPGRRSYEQYF.

The genes are TRBV5-1 and TRBJ2-1; 13 positions match TRBD2. The CDR3 length is 15 residues. Germline V gives CDR1 SGHRS, CDR2 YFSETQ. The V gene end was trimmed by 7 bases and the J gene end by 8 bases; junction bases not matched to a gene: 9. The DNA for the CDR3 is TGCGCCAGCTCCCCCGGGACTAGCGGGATAGATGAGCAGTTCTTC. This codes for CASSPGTSGIDEQFF.

This clone was seen once. CDR3 DNA: TGTGCCAGCAGACTGGTCGCGGGAGAGTTCGGCGAGCAGTACTTC. Translating gives CASRLVAGEFGEQYF. The V gene is TRBV11-2, the J gene TRBJ2-7, with 7 bases fitting TRBD2. Germline values: CDR1 SGHAT, CDR2 FQNNGV. CDR3 size: 15 residues. With 6 bases clipped from V and 6 bases from J, the junction kept 14 bases outside the gene matches.

This clone came up once. CDR3 residues: CASSPQTSDRGNEQFF. CDR3 nucleotide sequence: TGTGCCAGCAGCCCCCAAACGTCCGACAGGGGCAATGAGCAGTTCTTC. The V call is TRBV5-6, the J call TRBJ2-1; 8 bases are a match to TRBD1. Germline CDR1 is SGHDT and CDR2 is YYEEEE. Trimming took 4 bases from V and 6 from J; bases not matched to a gene: 12. The CDR3 runs to 16 residues.

The chain uses TRBV6-5 and TRBJ1-2; TRBD1 matches at 10 bases. This CDR3 spans 14 amino acids. V lost 6 bases, J lost 4 bases, and 5 bases stayed unmatched. The germline gives CDR1 MNHEY, CDR2 SVGAGI. The CDR3 DNA reads TGTGCCAGCAGCCGGGGACAGGGGCGCTATGGCTACACCTTC. Residues: CASSRGQGRYGYTF.

V is TRBV24-1 and J is TRBJ1-4; no clear D gene. Looked up from germline, CDR1 is KGHDR and CDR2 is SFDVKD. This CDR3 spans 11 amino acids. V shed 4 bases and J shed 8 bases, with 4 bases lying between them. CDR3 loop: CATSDGEKLFF. In DNA, the CDR3 is TGTGCCACCAGTGACGGGGAAAAACTGTTTTTT.

The chain carries TRBV28 and TRBJ2-7; D is perhaps TRBD2 (5 bases). Germline CDR1 and CDR2: MDHEN and SYDVKM. V lost 5 bases and J lost 7, with 12 bases in between. This CDR3 has 12 amino acids. The CDR3 here is CASSPRAREQYF. The CDR3 DNA sequence: TGTGCCAGCAGTCCGAGGGCTCGGGAGCAGTACTTC.

CDR3 sequence: CASSAYRGPNTGELFF. CDR3 DNA sequence: TGCGCCAGCAGCGCCTACAGGGGGCCAAACACCGGGGAGCTGTTTTTT. The J gene is TRBJ2-2, the V gene TRBV5-1, with 9 bases aligning to TRBD1. V trimming: 4 bases; J trimming: 2 bases; junction bases outside the gene matches: 6. This CDR3 has 16 amino acids. The germline V gene has CDR1 SGHRS and CDR2 YFSETQ.

This chain connects TRBV19 to TRBJ1-1, with a possible D match to TRBD1 (5 bases). The CDR3 has 14 amino acids. Looked up from germline, CDR1 is LNHDA and CDR2 is SQIVND (reference sequence). V was shortened by 3 bases and J by 5 bases, with 13 bases between the two germline ends. The CDR3 DNA reads as TGTGCCAGTAGTATCCTCGGGGGGAGTACTGAAGCTTTCTTT. The encoded protein is CASSILGGSTEAFF. Drawing the rest from reference TRBV19 and TRBJ1-1, the complete variable domain is DGGITQSPKYLFRKEGQNVTLSCEQNLNHDAMYWYRQDPGQGLRLIYYSQIVNDFQKGDIAEGYSVSREKKESFPLTVTSAQKNPTAFYLCASSILGGSTEAFFGQGTRLTVV.